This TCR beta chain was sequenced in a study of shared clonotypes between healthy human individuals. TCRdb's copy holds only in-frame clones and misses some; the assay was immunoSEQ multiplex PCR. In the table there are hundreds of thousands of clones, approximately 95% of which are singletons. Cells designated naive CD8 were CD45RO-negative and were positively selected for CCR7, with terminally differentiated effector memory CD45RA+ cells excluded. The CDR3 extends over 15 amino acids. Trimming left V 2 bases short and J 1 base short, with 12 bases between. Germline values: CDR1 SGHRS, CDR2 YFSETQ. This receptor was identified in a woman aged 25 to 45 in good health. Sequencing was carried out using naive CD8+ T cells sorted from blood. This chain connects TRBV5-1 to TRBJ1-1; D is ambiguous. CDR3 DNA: TGCGCCAGCAGCTTCGGGGTGGTGGGGAACACTGAAGCTTTCTTT. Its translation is CASSFGVVGNTEAFF. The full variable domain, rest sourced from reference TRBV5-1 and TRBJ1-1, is KAGVTQTPRYLIKTRGQQVTLSCSPISGHRSVSWYQQTPGQGLQFLFEYFSETQRNKGNFPGRFSGRQFSNSRSEMNVSTLELGDSALYLCASSFGVVGNTEAFFGQGTRLTVV.